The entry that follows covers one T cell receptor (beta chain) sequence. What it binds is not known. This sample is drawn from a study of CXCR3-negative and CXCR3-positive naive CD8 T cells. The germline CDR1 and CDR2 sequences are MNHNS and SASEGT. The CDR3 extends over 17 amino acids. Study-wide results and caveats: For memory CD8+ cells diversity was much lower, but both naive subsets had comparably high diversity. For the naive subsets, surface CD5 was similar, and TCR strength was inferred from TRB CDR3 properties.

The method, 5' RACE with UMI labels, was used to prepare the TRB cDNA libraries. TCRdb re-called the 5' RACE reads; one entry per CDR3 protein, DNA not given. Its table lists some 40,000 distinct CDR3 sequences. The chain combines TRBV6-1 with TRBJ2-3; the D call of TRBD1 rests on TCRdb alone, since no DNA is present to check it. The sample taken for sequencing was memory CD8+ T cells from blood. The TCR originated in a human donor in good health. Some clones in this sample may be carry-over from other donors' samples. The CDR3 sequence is CASSEEFGGGPTDTQYF.